These T cell receptor beta chains were read from a single sample in a study of T cells in Graves' hyperthyroidism and ophthalmopathy. TCRdb re-derived calls from the multiplex PCR reads in MiXCR, one entry per CDR3 protein. This sample has 350,000 to 450,000 distinct CDR3 sequences, with about 17% found just once. Sequencing was done on a sample of blood. These receptors all come from a woman aged 25-40 years with Graves' hyperthyroidism that later progressed to Graves' ophthalmopathy. The CDR3 runs from the conserved cysteine through the conserved F or W. The D gene is left open where the match is weak. A row's size may be missing; if present it is once, few, many or a size class.

v_call,j_call,clone_size,d_call,cdr3_nt,cdr3_aa
TRBV5-8,TRBJ2-1,-,-,TGTGCCACCATGTTAAACTCTCCGGGACACGGGGCCTACAATGAGCAGTTCTTC,CATMLNSPGHGAYNEQFF
TRBV10-3,TRBJ2-1,few,-,TGTGCCATCAGTGCTAGCAGTTACAATGAGCAGTTCTTC,CAISASSYNEQFF
TRBV29-1,TRBJ1-4,-,-,TGCAGCACTCAGGGACACCAAAATGAAAAACTGTTTTTT,CSTQGHQNEKLFF
TRBV10-3,TRBJ1-6,many,-,TGTGCCATCAGGGGGGATAATTCACCCCTCCACTTT,CAIRGDNSPLHF
TRBV27,TRBJ2-2,-,-,TGTGCCAGCAGTTTATTCTTTGCTGCCGGGGAGCTGTTTTTT,CASSLFFAAGELFF
TRBV3-1,TRBJ2-3,many,-,TGTGCCAGCAGCCCGGCGGCAGATACGCAGTATTTT,CASSPAADTQYF
TRBV4-2,TRBJ2-7,few,-,TGTGCCAGCAGCCAAGCGGAACTCTACGAGCAGTACTTC,CASSQAELYEQYF
TRBV2,TRBJ1-1,many,-,TGTGCCAGCAGTCTCGAGCAAGAAGCTTTCTTT,CASSLEQEAFF
TRBV11-2,TRBJ2-3,many,-,TGTGCCAGCAGCCCGACGGGTGGTTCTAGCACAGATACGCAGTATTTT,CASSPTGGSSTDTQYF
TRBV18,TRBJ2-7,-,-,TGTGCCAGCTCATCTACGATGGGGCTGACCTACGAGCAGTACTTC,CASSSTMGLTYEQYF
TRBV3-1,TRBJ2-7,-,-,TGTGCCAGCAGCCAAGATTTCGGGGGCCCCTACGAGCAGTACTTC,CASSQDFGGPYEQYF
TRBV5-5,TRBJ2-7,few,-,TGTGCCAGCAGCCGGGGGGCGCTTCGGTCCTCCTACGAGCAGTACTTC,CASSRGALRSSYEQYF
TRBV6-1,TRBJ1-2,many,TRBD1,TGTGCCAGCAGTGATACCCCCCAGGGGGCCAACACCTTC,CASSDTPQGANTF
TRBV20-1,TRBJ1-1,many,TRBD1,TGCAGTGCCGAGACAGGGCCCCGACTTTGGAACACTGAAGCTTTCTTT,CSAETGPRLWNTEAFF
TRBV18,TRBJ1-1,many,-,TGTGCCAGCTCACAAAACCTCGGCACTGAAGCTTTCTTT,CASSQNLGTEAFF
TRBV12-3/TRBV12-4,TRBJ1-4,-,-,TGTGCCAGCAGTAAGGGTCATAATGAAAAACTGTTTTTT,CASSKGHNEKLFF
TRBV2,TRBJ2-1,many,TRBD2,TGTGCCAGCAGTGAATTACGGGGGGGTCTCAAGGAGCAGTTCTTC,CASSELRGGLKEQFF
TRBV6-2/TRBV6-3,TRBJ2-1,many,-,TGTGCCAGCAGCTTGACCGGGAGAGGATACAATGAGCAGTTCTTC,CASSLTGRGYNEQFF
TRBV7-2,TRBJ2-1,-,-,TGTGCCAGCAGTCGCCCCCGGCATGAGCAGTTCTTC,CASSRPRHEQFF
TRBV19,TRBJ1-6,few,-,TGTGCCAGTATGTCGGCAGGGGTTAATTCACCCCTCCACTTT,CASMSAGVNSPLHF
TRBV4-1,TRBJ2-7,many,-,TGCGCCAGCAGCCAAGTTTCGCAGTCCTCCGAGCAGTACTTC,CASSQVSQSSEQYF
TRBV20-1,TRBJ2-1,few,TRBD2,TGCAGTGCTAGAGATCGGAGACTAGCGGGCCCAAATCCCTACAATGAGCAGTTCTTC,CSARDRRLAGPNPYNEQFF
TRBV11-2,TRBJ1-4,many,-,TGTGCCAGCAGCCCGGGACGGAGCTATAATGAAAAACTGTTTTTT,CASSPGRSYNEKLFF
TRBV27,TRBJ2-1,many,-,TGTGCCAGCAGTTTATCGCCCCGGGATATTTGGAGCTACAATGAGCAGTTCTTC,CASSLSPRDIWSYNEQFF
TRBV9,TRBJ1-6,-,TRBD1,TGTGCCAGCAGCGTAGCGGGACAGGGTCGGCATAATTCACCCCTCCACTTT,CASSVAGQGRHNSPLHF
TRBV29-1,TRBJ1-1,many,-,TGCAGCGTTGATACAGCAGGACGCACCACTGAAGCTTTCTTT,CSVDTAGRTTEAFF
TRBV20-1,TRBJ2-7,-,TRBD2,TGCAGTGCTAGAGAGGGACTAGCGGGGGAGCAGTACTTC,CSAREGLAGEQYF
TRBV5-1,TRBJ2-1,many,-,TGCGCCAGCAGCTTTCGGGGCCCATCCGATGAGCAGTTCTTC,CASSFRGPSDEQFF
TRBV30,TRBJ1-1,many,-,TGTGCCTTTTTCGGACAGTCGAACACTGAAGCTTTCTTT,CAFFGQSNTEAFF
TRBV7-9,TRBJ2-7,few,TRBD1,TGTGCCAGCAGCTCCGCGTCCGGGACAGGGCCCCACGAGCAGTACTTC,CASSSASGTGPHEQYF
TRBV5-6,TRBJ2-2,-,-,TGTGCCAGCAGCTTGGTAGGGGCGAACGGGGAGCTGTTTTTT,CASSLVGANGELFF
TRBV6-1,TRBJ2-3,-,-,TGTGCCAGCAGGATTTTCACAGATACGCAGTATTTT,CASRIFTDTQYF
TRBV15,TRBJ1-1,many,-,TGTGCCACCAGCAGAGACAGGGAGGGAATGAACACTGAAGCTTTCTTT,CATSRDREGMNTEAFF
TRBV6-2/TRBV6-3,TRBJ2-5,-,-,TGTGCCAGCAGCCCCGTAGGTCGGGGAGAGACCCAGTACTTC,CASSPVGRGETQYF
TRBV5-1,TRBJ1-1,many,-,TGCGCCAGCAGGGACAGTGAGAACACTGAAGCTTTCTTT,CASRDSENTEAFF
TRBV2,TRBJ2-2,many,-,TGTGCCAGCAGTGAAGAGCTCAGGGGAATCGGGGAGCTGTTTTTT,CASSEELRGIGELFF
TRBV18,TRBJ2-5,many,-,TGTGCCAGCTCACGACAAGACACCCAAGAGACCCAGTACTTC,CASSRQDTQETQYF
TRBV12-3/TRBV12-4,TRBJ2-1,many,-,TGTGCCAGCACCCGACCAGGGAATAGCTCCTACAATGAGCAGTTCTTC,CASTRPGNSSYNEQFF
TRBV19,TRBJ1-1,-,-,TGTGCCAGTAGTACAAGGAACCCGGGACACATGAACACTGAAGCTTTCTTT,CASSTRNPGHMNTEAFF
TRBV11-2,TRBJ1-2,-,TRBD1,TGTGCCAGCAGCTTAGGGCAGGGGGTACGCTATGGCTACACCTTC,CASSLGQGVRYGYTF
TRBV29-1,TRBJ2-1,-,-,TGCAGCGTTGAAGATCGGCATCGGGATGAGCAGTTCTTC,CSVEDRHRDEQFF
TRBV5-1,TRBJ2-3,few,TRBD2,TGCGCCAGCAGCTTGGTGCCTAGCGGGAGTCTCGATACGCAGTATTTT,CASSLVPSGSLDTQYF
TRBV19,TRBJ2-7,many,TRBD1,TGTGCCAGTAGCCCAACAGGGGGTGGATACGAGCAGTACTTC,CASSPTGGGYEQYF
TRBV4-1,TRBJ1-2,many,-,TGCGCCAGCAGCCAAGCGGTACAGGAAATTCACTATGGCTACACCTTC,CASSQAVQEIHYGYTF
TRBV20-1,TRBJ2-3,many,TRBD2,TGCAGTGCTAGAGATCACCGGCGGGGGACAGATACGCAGTATTTT,CSARDHRRGTDTQYF